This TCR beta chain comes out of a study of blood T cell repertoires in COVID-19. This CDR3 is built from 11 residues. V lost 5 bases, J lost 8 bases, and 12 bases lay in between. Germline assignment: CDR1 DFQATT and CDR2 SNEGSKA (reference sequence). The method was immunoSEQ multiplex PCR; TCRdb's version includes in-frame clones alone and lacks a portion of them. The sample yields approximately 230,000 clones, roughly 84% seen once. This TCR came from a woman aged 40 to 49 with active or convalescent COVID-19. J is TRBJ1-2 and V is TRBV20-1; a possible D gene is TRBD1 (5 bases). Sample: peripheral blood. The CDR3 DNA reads TGCAGTGCTTGGGGGGGGTTAGGCTACACCTTC. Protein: CSAWGGLGYTF.